The 5 T cell receptor beta chains below were found in one sample sequenced in a study of blood T cell repertoires in COVID-19. Sequencing used immunoSEQ multiplex PCR; TCRdb keeps in-frame clones, though not all of them. Found here are about 90,000 clones, around three quarters of them singletons; the top ten hold 10%. The sequenced sample consisted of peripheral blood. These receptors came from a woman in her 70s with acute or convalescent COVID-19.

The chain has TRBV19 and TRBJ2-2; 12 nucleotides line up with TRBD2. The junction had 5 bases not matched to a gene; V was cut back by 7 bases and J by 5 bases. Germline values: CDR1 LNHDA, CDR2 SQIVND (reference sequence). The CDR3 is 15 amino acids. The CDR3 spells CASNPGTSGTGELFF. CDR3 DNA: TGTGCCAGTAACCCCGGGACTAGCGGGACCGGGGAGCTGTTTTTT.

The chain is built from TRBV4-1 and TRBJ2-1; weak D call: TRBD2 (6 bases). Germline loops: CDR1 MGHRA, CDR2 YSYEKL. This CDR3 region has 15 residues. The V end was cut by 5 bases, the J end by 8 bases, with 19 bases between. The CDR3 nucleotides are TGCGCCAGCAGCTCTGGCCCTGGAGGGCCATATGAGCAGTTCTTC. The encoded protein is CASSSGPGGPYEQFF.

This chain uses TRBV28 with TRBJ1-4; 8 positions match TRBD1. V was pared by 4 bases and J by 8 bases, with 12 bases of the junction left unmatched. CDR1 and CDR2 (germline): MDHEN, SYDVKM. CDR3 size: 16 residues. DNA for the CDR3: TGTGCCAGCAGTTCACGGACAGGGTCGAGTCGGGAAAAACTGTTTTTT. The encoded protein is CASSSRTGSSREKLFF.

The chain combines TRBV29-1 with TRBJ2-5; D not resolved. Germline-derived CDR1 and CDR2 are SQVTM and ANQGSEA. The CDR3 totals 14 residues. The ends were cut back, 6 bases at V and 7 bases at J, with 21 bases in the middle. The CDR3: CSVVAAVVPGTQYF. The CDR3 DNA sequence: TGCAGCGTCGTAGCCGCGGTGGTCCCTGGGACCCAGTACTTC.

The chain employs TRBV19 and TRBJ1-2, with TRBD1 identical over 9 bases. The ends lost 3 bases at V and 6 bases at J; junction bases unmatched: 2. The CDR3 has 13 amino acids. Germline V gene data show CDR1 as LNHDA and CDR2 as SQIVND (reference sequence). The chain's CDR3 is CASSIRQGDGYTF. CDR3 sequence (DNA): TGTGCCAGTAGTATCCGACAGGGGGATGGCTACACCTTC.